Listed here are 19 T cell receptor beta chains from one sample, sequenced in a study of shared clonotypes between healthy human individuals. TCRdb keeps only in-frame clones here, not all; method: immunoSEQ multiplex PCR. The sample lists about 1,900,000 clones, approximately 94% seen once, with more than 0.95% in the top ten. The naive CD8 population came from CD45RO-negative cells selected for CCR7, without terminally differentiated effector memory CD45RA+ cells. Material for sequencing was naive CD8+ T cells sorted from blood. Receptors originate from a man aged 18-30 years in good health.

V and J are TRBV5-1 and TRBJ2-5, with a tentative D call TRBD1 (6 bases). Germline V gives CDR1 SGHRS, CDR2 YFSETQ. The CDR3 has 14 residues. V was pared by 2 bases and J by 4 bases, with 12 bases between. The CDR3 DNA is TGCGCCAGCAGCTTACAGGGTATAGCAGAGACCCAGTACTTC. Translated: CASSLQGIAETQYF.

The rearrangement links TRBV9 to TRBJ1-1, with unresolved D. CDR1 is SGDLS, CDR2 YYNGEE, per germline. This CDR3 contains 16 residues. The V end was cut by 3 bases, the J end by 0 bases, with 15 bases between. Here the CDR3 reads CASSEASGRMNTEAFF. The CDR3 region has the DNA TGTGCCAGCAGCGAGGCCTCCGGCCGTATGAACACTGAAGCTTTCTTT.

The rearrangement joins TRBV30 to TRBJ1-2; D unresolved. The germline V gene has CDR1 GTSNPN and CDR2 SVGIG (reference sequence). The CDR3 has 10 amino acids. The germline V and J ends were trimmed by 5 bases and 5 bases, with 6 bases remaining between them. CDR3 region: CAWLGYGYTF. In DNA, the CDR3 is TGTGCCTGGCTGGGGTATGGCTACACCTTC. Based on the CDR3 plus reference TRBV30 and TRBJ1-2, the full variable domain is SQTIHQWPATLVQPVGSPLSLECTVEGTSNPNLYWYRQAAGRGLQLLFYSVGIGQISSEVPQNLSASRPQDRQFILSSKKLLLSDSGFYLCAWLGYGYTFGSGTRLTVV.

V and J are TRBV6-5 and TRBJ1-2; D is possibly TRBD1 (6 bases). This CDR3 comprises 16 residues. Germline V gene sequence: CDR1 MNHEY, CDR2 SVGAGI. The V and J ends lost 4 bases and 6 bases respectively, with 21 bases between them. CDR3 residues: CASSSSNVQGPDGYTF. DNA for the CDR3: TGTGCCAGCAGTTCCTCGAATGTACAGGGACCGGATGGCTACACCTTC.

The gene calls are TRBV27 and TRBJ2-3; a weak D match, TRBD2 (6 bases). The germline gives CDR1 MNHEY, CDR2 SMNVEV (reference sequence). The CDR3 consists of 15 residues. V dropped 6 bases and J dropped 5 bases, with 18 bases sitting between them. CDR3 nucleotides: TGTGCCAGCAGCCGAGGAGGGTTAAGCGAAGATACGCAGTATTTT. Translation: CASSRGGLSEDTQYF.

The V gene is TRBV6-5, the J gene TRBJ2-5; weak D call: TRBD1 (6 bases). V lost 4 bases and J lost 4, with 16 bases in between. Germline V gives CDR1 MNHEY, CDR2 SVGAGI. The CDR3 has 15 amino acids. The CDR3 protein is CASSLAWGRGETQYF. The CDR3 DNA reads TGTGCCAGCAGTTTGGCGTGGGGGCGAGGAGAGACCCAGTACTTC.

The CDR3 DNA sequence: TGTGCCAGCAGCTTGGAGGGTAGCGAGGCCTACGAGCAGTACTTC. This sequence encodes CASSLEGSEAYEQYF. V usage is TRBV5-6 and J usage is TRBJ2-7; possibly TRBD2 for D (5 bases). The CDR3 loop spans 15 amino acids. CDR1 is SGHDT and CDR2 is YYEEEE in the germline V gene. The V and J ends lost 0 bases and 2 bases respectively, with 12 bases between them.

Here the CDR3 reads CASSFRGWSQETQYF. The DNA for the CDR3 is TGTGCCAGCAGCTTTCGGGGTTGGAGCCAAGAGACCCAGTACTTC. V usage is TRBV5-8 and J usage is TRBJ2-5; D is perhaps TRBD2 (5 bases). The CDR3 loop spans 15 amino acids. Between the trimmed V and J ends, which lost 2 bases and 1 base, there was a span of 12 bases. Germline V gene data show CDR1 as SGHTS and CDR2 as YDEGEE.

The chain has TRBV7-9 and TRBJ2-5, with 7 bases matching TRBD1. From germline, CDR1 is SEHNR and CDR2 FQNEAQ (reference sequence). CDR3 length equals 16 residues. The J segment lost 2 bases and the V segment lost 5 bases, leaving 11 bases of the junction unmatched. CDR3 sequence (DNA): TGTGCCAGCAGCCATATGGGGACAGCTTATCAAGAGACCCAGTACTTC. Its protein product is CASSHMGTAYQETQYF. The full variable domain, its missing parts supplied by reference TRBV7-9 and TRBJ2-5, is DTGVSQNPRHKITKRGQNVTFRCDPISEHNRLYWYRQTLGQGPEFLTYFQNEAQLEKSRLLSDRFSAERPKGSFSTLEIQRTEQGDSAMYLCASSHMGTAYQETQYFGPGTRLLVL.

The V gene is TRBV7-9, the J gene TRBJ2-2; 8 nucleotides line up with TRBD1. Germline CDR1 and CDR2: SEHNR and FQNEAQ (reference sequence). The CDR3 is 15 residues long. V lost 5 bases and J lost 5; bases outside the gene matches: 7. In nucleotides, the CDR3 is TGTGCCAGCAGCCCGCCTCAGGGGGCAACCGGGGAGCTGTTTTTT. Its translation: CASSPPQGATGELFF.

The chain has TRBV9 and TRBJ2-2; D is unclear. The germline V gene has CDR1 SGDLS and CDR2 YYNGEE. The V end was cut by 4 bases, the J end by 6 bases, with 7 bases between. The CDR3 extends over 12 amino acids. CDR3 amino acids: CASSPDPGELFF. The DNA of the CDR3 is TGTGCCAGCAGCCCGGACCCCGGGGAGCTGTTTTTT.

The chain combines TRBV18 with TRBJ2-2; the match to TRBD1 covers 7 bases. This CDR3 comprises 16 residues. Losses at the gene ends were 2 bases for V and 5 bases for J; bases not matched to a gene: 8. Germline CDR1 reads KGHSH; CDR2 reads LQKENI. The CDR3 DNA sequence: TGTGCCAGCTCACCATCAACAGGGGTCGGGACCGGGGAGCTGTTTTTT. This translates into CASSPSTGVGTGELFF.

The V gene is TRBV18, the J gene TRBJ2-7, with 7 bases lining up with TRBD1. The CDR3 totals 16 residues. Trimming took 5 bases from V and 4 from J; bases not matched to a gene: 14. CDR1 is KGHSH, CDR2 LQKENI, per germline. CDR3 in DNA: TGTGCCAGCTCAGCCGGGACAGAACCCTTCTTATACGAGCAGTACTTC. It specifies CASSAGTEPFLYEQYF.

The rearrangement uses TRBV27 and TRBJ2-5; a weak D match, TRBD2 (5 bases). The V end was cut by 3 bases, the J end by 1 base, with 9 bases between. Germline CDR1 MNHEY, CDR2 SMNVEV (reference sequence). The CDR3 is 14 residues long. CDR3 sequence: CASSFNGGQETQYF. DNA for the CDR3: TGTGCCAGCAGTTTTAACGGAGGCCAAGAGACCCAGTACTTC.

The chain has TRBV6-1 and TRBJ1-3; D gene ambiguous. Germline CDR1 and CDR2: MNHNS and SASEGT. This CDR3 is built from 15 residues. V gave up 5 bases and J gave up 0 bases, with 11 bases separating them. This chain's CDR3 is CASSNDIVSGNTIYF. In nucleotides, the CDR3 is TGTGCCAGCAGTAACGACATCGTCTCTGGAAACACCATATATTTT.

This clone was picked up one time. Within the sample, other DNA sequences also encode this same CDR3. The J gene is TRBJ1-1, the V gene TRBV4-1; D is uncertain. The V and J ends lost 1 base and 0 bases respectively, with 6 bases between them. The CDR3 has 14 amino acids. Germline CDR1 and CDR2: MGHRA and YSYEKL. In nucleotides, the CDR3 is TGCGCCAGCAGCCAAGGCCCCATGAACACTGAAGCTTTCTTT. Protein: CASSQGPMNTEAFF.

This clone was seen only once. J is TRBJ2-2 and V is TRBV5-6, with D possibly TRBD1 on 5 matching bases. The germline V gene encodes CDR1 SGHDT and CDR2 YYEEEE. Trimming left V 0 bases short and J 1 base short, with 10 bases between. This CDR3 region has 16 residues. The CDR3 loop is CASSLGYRGNTGELFF. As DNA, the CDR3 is TGTGCCAGCAGCTTGGGGTATAGGGGGAACACCGGGGAGCTGTTTTTT.

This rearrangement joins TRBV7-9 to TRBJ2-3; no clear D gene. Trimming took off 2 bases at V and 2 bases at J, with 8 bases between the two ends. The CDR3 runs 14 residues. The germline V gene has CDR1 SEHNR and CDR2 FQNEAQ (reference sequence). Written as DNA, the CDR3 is TGTGCCAGCAGCTTACCAGGAACCACAGATACGCAGTATTTT. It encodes CASSLPGTTDTQYF.

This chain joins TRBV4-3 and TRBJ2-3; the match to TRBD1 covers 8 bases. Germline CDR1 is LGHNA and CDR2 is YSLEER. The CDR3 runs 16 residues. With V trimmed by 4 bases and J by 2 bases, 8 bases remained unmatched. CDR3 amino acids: CASSRLTGANTDTQYF. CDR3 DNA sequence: TGCGCCAGCAGCCGATTGACAGGGGCTAACACAGATACGCAGTATTTT.